This T cell receptor (beta chain) was sequenced for a study of T cells in Graves' hyperthyroidism and ophthalmopathy. Study in general: Peripheral blood was taken when the disease was first diagnosed, before any treatment began.

Calling Graves' hyperthyroidism stable meant ophthalmopathy did not progress within 18 months. Each 10 ml fresh peripheral blood draw supplied the PBMCs. There were TCR beta CDR3 regions amplified from RNA transcripts. TCR CDR3 underwent first-round RT-PCR with the HTBI primer set. A single record per CDR3 protein comes from TCRdb applying MiXCR to the multiplex PCR reads. The sample holds nearly 750,000 distinct CDR3 sequences, 35% seen once. The sequence was obtained from a middle-aged woman with Graves' hyperthyroidism. The sample taken for sequencing was blood.

The CDR3: CASSLGFLSSSPLHF. The CDR3 DNA reads as TGTGCCAGCAGTCTGGGCTTCTTGTCTTCCTCACCCCTCCACTTT. The chain employs TRBV28 and TRBJ1-6; D remains ambiguous. Trimming shortened V by 5 bases and J by 10 bases, and 18 bases separated the two germline ends. CDR1 is MDHEN and CDR2 is SYDVKM in the germline V gene. The CDR3 length is 15 residues.